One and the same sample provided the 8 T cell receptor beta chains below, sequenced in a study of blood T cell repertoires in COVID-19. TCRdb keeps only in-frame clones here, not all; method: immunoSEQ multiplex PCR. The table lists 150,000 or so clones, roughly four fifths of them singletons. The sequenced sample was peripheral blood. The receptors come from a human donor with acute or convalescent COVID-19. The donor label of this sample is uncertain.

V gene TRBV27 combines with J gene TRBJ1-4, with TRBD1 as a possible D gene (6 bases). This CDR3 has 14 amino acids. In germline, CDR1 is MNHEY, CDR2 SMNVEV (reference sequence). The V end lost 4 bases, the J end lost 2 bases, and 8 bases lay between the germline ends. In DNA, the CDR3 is TGTGCCAGCAGTTGGGGGGGCACTAATGAAAAACTGTTTTTT. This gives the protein CASSWGGTNEKLFF.

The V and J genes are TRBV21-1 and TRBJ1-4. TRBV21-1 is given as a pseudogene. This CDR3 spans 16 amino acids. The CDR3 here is CASSPYAGQGDEKLFF. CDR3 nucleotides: TGTGCCAGCAGCCCCTACGCGGGGCAAGGGGATGAAAAACTGTTTTTT.

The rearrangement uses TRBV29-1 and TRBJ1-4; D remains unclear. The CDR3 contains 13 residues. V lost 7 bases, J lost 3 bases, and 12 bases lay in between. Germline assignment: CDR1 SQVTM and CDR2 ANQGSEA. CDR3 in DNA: TGCAGCGCACGAGGAGTGCCTAATGAAAAACTGTTTTTT. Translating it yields CSARGVPNEKLFF. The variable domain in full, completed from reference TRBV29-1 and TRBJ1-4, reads SAVISQKPSRDICQRGTSLTIQCQVDSQVTMMFWYRQQPGQSLTLIATANQGSEATYESGFVIDKFPISRPNLTFSTLTVSNMSPEDSSIYLCSARGVPNEKLFFGSGTQLSVL.

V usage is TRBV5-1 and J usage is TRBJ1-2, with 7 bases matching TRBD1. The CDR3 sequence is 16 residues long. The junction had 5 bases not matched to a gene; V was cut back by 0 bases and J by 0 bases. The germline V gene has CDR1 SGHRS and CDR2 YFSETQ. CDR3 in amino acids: CASSLAPGQTNYGYTF. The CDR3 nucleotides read TGCGCCAGCAGCTTGGCCCCGGGACAGACTAACTATGGCTACACCTTC.

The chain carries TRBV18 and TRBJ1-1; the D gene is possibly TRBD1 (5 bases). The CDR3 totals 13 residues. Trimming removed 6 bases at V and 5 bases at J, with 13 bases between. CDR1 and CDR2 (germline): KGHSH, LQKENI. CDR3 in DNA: TGTGCCAGCTCCGACGACAGTTCTACTGAAGCTTTCTTT. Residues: CASSDDSSTEAFF. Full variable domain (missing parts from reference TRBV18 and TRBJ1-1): NAGVMQNPRHLVRRRGQEARLRCSPMKGHSHVYWYRQLPEEGLKFMVYLQKENIIDESGMPKERFSAEFPKEGPSILRIQQVVRGDSAAYFCASSDDSSTEAFFGQGTRLTVV.

CDR3 coding DNA: TGTGCCAGCAGCCAAGTCACGAGGGGGATCTACAATGAGCAGTTCTTC. Residues: CASSQVTRGIYNEQFF. This chain links TRBV3-1 (or the pseudogene TRBV3-2) with TRBJ2-1; D is possibly TRBD1 (6 bases). Germline V CDR1 and CDR2: LGHDT, YNNKEL (reference sequence). With 1 base removed from V and 3 bases from J, the gap between germline ends came to 13 bases. The CDR3 runs to 16 residues.

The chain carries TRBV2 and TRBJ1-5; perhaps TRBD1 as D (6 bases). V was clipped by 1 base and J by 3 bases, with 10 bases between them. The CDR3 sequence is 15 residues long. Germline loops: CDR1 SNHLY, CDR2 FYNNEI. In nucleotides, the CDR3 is TGTGCCAGCAGTGAAGGACAGGTATTCAATCAGCCCCAGCATTTT. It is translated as CASSEGQVFNQPQHF. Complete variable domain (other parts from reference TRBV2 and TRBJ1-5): EPEVTQTPSHQVTQMGQEVILRCVPISNHLYFYWYRQILGQKVEFLVSFYNNEISEKSEIFDDQFSVERPDGSNFTLKIRSTKLEDSAMYFCASSEGQVFNQPQHFGDGTRLSIL.

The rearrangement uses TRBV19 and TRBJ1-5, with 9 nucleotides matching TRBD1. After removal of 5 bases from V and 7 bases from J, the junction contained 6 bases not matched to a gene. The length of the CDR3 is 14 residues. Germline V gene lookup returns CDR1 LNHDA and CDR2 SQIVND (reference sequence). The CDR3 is CASSSQGAGQPQHF. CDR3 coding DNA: TGTGCCAGTAGTTCACAGGGGGCCGGCCAGCCCCAGCATTTT.